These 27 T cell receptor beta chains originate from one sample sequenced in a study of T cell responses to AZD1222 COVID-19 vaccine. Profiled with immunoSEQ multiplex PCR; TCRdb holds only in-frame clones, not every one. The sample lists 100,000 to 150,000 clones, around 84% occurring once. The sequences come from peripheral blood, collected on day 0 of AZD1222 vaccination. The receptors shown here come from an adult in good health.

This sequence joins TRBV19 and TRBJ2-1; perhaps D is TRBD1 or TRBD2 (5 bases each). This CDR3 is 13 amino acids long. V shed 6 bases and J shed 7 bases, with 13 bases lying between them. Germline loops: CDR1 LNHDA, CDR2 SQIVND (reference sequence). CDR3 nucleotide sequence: TGTGCCAGTAGGGGGACCCGCGGGAATGAGCAGTTCTTC. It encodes CASRGTRGNEQFF.

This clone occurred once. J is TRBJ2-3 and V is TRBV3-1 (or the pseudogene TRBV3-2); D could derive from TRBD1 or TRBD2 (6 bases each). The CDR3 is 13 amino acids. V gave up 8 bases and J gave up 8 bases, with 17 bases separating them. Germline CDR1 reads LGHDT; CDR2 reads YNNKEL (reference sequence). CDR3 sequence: CASSRGGGLTQYF. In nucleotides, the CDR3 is TGTGCCAGCTCCCGCGGAGGGGGGCTTACGCAGTATTTT.

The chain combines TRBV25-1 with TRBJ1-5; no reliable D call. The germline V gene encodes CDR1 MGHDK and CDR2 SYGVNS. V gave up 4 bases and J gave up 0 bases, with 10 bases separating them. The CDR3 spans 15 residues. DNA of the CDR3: TGTGCCAGCAGTGCCCGGGGAGATAGCAATCAGCCCCAGCATTTT. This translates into CASSARGDSNQPQHF.

CDR3 nucleotides: TGTGCCAGTATAGAGGAGGGGCTGGGTCAGCCCCAGCATTTT. This codes for CASIEEGLGQPQHF. V is TRBV19 and J is TRBJ1-5, with D possibly matching TRBD1 (5 bases). The V and J ends lost 7 bases and 6 bases respectively, with 16 bases between them. CDR3 length equals 14 residues. The germline V gene has CDR1 LNHDA and CDR2 SQIVND (reference sequence).

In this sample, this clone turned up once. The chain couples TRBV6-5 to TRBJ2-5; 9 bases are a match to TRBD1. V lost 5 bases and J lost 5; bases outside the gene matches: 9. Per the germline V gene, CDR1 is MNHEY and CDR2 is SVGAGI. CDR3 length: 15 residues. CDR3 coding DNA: TGTGCCAGCAGTATCCAAGGGACAGGGAAGGAGACCCAGTACTTC. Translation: CASSIQGTGKETQYF.

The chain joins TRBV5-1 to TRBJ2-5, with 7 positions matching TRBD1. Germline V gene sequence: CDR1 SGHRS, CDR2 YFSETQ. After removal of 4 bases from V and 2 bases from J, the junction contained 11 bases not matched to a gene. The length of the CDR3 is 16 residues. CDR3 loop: CASSLRTGRGQETQYF. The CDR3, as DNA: TGCGCCAGCAGCCTCCGGACAGGCAGGGGACAAGAGACCCAGTACTTC.

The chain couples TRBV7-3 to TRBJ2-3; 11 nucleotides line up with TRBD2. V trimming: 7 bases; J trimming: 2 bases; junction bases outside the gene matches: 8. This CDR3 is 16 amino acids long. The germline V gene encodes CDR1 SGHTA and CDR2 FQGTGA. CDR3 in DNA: TGTGCCAGCATCTCGGGACTAGCGGAAATCACAGATACGCAGTATTTT. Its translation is CASISGLAEITDTQYF.

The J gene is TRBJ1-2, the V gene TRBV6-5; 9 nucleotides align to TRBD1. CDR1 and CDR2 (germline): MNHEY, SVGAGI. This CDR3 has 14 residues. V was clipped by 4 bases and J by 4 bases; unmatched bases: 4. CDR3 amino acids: CASSLTGGGYGYTF. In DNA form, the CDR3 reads TGTGCCAGCAGTTTAACAGGGGGCGGCTATGGCTACACCTTC.

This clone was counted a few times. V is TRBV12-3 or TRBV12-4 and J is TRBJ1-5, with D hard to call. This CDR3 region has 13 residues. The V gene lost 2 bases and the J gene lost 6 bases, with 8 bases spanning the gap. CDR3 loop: CASSLRVGQPQHF. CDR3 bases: TGTGCCAGCAGTTTAAGGGTCGGTCAGCCCCAGCATTTT.

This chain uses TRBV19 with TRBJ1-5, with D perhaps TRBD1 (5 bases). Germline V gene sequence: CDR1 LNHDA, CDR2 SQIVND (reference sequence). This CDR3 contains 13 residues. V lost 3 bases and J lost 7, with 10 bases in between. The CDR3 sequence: CASSIRGDQPQHF. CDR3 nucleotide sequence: TGTGCCAGTAGTATTCGGGGGGACCAGCCCCAGCATTTT.

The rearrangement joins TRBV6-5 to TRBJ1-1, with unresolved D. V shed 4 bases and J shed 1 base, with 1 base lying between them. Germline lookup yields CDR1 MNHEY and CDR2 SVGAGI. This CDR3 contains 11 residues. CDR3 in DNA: TGTGCCAGCAGTTGGAACACTGAAGCTTTCTTT. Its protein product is CASSWNTEAFF.

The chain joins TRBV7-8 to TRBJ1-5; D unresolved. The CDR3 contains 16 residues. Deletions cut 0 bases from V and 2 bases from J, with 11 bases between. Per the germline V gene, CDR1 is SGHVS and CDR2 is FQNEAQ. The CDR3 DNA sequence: TGTGCCAGCAGCTTAGCTTCAGCGTTTGGCAATCAGCCCCAGCATTTT. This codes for CASSLASAFGNQPQHF.

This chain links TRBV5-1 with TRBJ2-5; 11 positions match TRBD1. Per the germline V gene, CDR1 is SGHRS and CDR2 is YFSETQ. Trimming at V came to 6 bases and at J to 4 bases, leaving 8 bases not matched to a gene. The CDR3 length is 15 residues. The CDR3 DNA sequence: TGCGCCAGCATCCCCGGGACAGGGGGTGGAGAGACCCAGTACTTC. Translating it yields CASIPGTGGGETQYF.

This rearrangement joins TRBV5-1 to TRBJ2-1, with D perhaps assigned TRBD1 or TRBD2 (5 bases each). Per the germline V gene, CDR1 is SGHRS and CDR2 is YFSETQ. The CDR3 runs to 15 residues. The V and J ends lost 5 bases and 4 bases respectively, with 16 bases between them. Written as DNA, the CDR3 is TGCGCCAGCAGTACGGCCCCGGGGCCTTACAATGAGCAGTTCTTC. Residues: CASSTAPGPYNEQFF.

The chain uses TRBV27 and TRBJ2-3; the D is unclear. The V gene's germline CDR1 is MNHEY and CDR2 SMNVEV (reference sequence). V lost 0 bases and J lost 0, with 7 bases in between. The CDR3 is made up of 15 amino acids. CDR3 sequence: CASSLSRLSTDTQYF. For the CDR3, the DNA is TGTGCCAGCAGTTTATCAAGGTTGAGCACAGATACGCAGTATTTT.

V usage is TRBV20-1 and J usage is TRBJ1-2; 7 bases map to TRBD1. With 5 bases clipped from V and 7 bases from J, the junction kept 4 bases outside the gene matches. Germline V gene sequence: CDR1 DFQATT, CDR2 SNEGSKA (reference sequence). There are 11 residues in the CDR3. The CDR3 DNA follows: TGCAGTGCTCGACAGGGCGGTGGCTACACCTTC. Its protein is CSARQGGGYTF.

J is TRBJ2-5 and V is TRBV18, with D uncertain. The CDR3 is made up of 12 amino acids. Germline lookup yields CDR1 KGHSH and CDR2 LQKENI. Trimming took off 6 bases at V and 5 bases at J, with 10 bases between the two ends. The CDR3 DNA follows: TGTGCCAGCTCCACATTCGGGGAGACCCAGTACTTC. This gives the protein CASSTFGETQYF.

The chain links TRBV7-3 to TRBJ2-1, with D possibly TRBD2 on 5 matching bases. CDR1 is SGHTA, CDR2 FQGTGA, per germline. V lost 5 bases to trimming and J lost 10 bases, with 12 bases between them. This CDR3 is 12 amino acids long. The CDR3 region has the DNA TGTGCCAGCAGCCGCCCTCCGGGGGAGCAGTTCTTC. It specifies CASSRPPGEQFF.

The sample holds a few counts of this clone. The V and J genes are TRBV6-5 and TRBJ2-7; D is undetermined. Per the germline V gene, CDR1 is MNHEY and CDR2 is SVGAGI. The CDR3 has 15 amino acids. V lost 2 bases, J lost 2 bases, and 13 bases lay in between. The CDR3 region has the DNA TGTGCCAGCAGTTACCCAAACAACGGCGCCTACGAGCAGTACTTC. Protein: CASSYPNNGAYEQYF.

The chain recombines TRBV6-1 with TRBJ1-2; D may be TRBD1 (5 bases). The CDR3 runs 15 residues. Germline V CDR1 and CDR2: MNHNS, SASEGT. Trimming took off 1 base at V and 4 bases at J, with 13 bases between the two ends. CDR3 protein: CASSEVGGDVYGYTF. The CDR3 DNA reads TGTGCCAGCAGTGAAGTCGGGGGGGACGTCTATGGCTACACCTTC.

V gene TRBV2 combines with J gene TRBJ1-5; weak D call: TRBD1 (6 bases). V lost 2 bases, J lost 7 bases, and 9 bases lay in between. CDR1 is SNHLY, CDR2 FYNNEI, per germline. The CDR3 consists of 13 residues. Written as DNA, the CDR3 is TGTGCCAGCAGTGAACAGGGGCCGCAGCCCCAGCATTTT. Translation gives CASSEQGPQPQHF. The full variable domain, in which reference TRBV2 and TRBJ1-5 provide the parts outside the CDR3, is EPEVTQTPSHQVTQMGQEVILRCVPISNHLYFYWYRQILGQKVEFLVSFYNNEISEKSEIFDDQFSVERPDGSNFTLKIRSTKLEDSAMYFCASSEQGPQPQHFGDGTRLSIL.

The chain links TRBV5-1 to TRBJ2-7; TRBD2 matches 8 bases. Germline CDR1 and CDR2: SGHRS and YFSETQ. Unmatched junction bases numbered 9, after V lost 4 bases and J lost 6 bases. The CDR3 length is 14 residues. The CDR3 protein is CASSPGGDPLEQYF. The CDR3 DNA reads TGCGCCAGCAGCCCGGGGGGGGACCCCCTCGAGCAGTACTTC.

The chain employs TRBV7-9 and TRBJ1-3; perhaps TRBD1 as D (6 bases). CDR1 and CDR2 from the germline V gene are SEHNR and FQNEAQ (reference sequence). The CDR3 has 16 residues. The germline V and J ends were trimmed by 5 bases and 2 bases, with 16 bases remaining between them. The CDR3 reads CASSQLDSSTGNTIYF. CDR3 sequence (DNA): TGTGCCAGCAGCCAACTGGACAGTTCTACTGGAAACACCATATATTTT.

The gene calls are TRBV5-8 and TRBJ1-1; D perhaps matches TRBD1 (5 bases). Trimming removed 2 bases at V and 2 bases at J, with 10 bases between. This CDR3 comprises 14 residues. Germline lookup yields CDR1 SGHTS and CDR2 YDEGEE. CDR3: CASSFGGDNTEAFF. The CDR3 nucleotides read TGTGCCAGCAGCTTTGGAGGGGATAACACTGAAGCTTTCTTT.

The CDR3 loop reads CASNLARTGGRNEQFF. CDR3 bases: TGTGCCAGCAACCTAGCGAGGACAGGGGGTCGCAATGAGCAGTTCTTC. This chain links TRBV21-1 with TRBJ2-1; TRBD1, the table's D call, was not compared with the DNA. TRBV21-1 is a recognized pseudogene. The CDR3 consists of 16 residues.

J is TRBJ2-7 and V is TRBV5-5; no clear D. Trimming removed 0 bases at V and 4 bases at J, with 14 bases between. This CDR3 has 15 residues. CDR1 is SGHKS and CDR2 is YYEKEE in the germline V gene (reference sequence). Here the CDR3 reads CASSLDTPELYEQYF. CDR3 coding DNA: TGTGCCAGCAGCTTGGACACCCCAGAACTTTACGAGCAGTACTTC. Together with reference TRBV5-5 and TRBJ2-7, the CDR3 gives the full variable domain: DAGVTQSPTHLIKTRGQQVTLRCSPISGHKSVSWYQQVLGQGPQFIFQYYEKEERGRGNFPDRFSARQFPNYSSELNVNALLLGDSALYLCASSLDTPELYEQYFGPGTRLTVT.

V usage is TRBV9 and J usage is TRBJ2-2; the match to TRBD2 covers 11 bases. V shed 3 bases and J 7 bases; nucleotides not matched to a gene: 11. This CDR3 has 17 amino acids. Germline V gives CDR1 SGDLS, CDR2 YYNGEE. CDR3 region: CASSGKGTSGHIGELFF. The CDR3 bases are TGTGCCAGCAGCGGGAAAGGGACTAGCGGCCACATCGGGGAGCTGTTTTTT.